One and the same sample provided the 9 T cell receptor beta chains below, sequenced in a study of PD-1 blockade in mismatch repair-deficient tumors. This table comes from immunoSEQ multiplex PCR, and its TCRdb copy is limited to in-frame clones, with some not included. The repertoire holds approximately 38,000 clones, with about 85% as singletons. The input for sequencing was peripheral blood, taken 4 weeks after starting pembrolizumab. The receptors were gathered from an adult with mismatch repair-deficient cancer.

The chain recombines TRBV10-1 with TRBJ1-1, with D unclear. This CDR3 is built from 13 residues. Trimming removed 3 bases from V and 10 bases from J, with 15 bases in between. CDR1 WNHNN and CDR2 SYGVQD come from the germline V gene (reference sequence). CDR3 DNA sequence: TGCGCCAGCAGTGACCCGGACGATTCTAGAGCTTTCTTT. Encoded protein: CASSDPDDSRAFF.

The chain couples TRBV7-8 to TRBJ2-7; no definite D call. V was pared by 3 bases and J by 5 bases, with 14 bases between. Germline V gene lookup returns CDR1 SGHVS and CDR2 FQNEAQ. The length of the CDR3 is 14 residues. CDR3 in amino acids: CASSFSPRSNEQYF. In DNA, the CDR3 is TGTGCCAGCAGCTTTTCCCCCAGGAGCAACGAGCAGTACTTC.

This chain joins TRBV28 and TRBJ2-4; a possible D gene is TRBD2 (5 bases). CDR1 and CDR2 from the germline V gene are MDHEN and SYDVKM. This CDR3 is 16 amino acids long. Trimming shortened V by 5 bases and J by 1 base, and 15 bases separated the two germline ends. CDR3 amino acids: CASSEDSDRAKNIQYF. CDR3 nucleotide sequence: TGTGCCAGCAGTGAGGACTCAGACCGGGCCAAAAACATTCAGTACTTC. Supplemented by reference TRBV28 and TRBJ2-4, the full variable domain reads DVKVTQSSRYLVKRTGEKVFLECVQDMDHENMFWYRQDPGLGLRLIYFSYDVKMKEKGDIPEGYSVSREKKERFSLILESASTNQTSMYLCASSEDSDRAKNIQYFGAGTRLSVL.

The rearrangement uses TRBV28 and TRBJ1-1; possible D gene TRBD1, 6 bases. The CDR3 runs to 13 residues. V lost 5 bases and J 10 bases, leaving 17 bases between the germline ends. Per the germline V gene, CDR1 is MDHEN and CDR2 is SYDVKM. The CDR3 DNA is TGTGCCAGCAGTCCCTCTTACAGGGCGGCAGCTTTCTTT. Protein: CASSPSYRAAAFF. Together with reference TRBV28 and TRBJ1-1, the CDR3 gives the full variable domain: DVKVTQSSRYLVKRTGEKVFLECVQDMDHENMFWYRQDPGLGLRLIYFSYDVKMKEKGDIPEGYSVSREKKERFSLILESASTNQTSMYLCASSPSYRAAAFFGQGTRLTVV.

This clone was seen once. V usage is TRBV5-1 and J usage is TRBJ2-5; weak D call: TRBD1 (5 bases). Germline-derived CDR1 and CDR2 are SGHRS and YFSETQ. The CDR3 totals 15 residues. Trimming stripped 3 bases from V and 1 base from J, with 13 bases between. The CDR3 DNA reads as TGCGCCAGCAGCTACCAGGGATCCGGCCAAGAGACCCAGTACTTC. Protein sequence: CASSYQGSGQETQYF.

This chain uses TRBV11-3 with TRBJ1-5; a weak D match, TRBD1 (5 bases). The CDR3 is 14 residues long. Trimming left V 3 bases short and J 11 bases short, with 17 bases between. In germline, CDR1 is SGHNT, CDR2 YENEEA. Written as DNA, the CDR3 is TGTGCCAGCAGCTTTTGCGGGGCTGGGCCAGCCCAGCATTTT. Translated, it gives CASSFCGAGPAQHF. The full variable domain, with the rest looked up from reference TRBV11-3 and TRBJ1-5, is EAGVVQSPRYKIIEKKQPVAFWCNPISGHNTLYWYLQNLGQGPELLIRYENEEAVDDSQLPKDRFSAERLKGVDSTLKIQPAELGDSAVYLCASSFCGAGPAQHFGDGTRLSIL.

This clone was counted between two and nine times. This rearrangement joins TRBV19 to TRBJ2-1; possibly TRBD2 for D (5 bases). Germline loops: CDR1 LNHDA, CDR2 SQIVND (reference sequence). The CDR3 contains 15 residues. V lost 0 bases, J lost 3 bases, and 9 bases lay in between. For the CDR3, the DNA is TGTGCCAGTAGTATAGATGAGGGTGGCTACAATGAGCAGTTCTTC. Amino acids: CASSIDEGGYNEQFF.

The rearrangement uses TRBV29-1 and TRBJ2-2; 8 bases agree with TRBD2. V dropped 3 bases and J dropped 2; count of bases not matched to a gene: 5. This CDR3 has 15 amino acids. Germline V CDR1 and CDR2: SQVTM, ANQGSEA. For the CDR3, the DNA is TGCAGCGTTGACCTGGCGGGAGGTAACACCGGGGAGCTGTTTTTT. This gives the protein CSVDLAGGNTGELFF.

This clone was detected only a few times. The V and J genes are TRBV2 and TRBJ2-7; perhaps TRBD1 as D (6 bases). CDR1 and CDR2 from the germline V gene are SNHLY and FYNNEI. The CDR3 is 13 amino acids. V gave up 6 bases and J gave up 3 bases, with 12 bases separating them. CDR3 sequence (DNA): TGTGCCAGCAGGGACAGCGGAAACTACGAGCAGTACTTC. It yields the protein CASRDSGNYEQYF.